A selection of T cell receptor beta chains follows, all from one sample in a study of beta chain features in type 1 diabetes. Libraries were prepared by immunoSEQ multiplex PCR; TCRdb keeps only in-frame clonotypes and omits some of them. The table includes under 550,000 clones, approximately 10% detected once. The sample comprised naive CD4+ T cells from blood. All receptors derive from a woman between 18 and 30 years old in good health. Both conserved end residues are part of each CDR3. Fields, in order: J gene, clone size, V gene, D gene, CDR3 DNA, CDR3 protein. The D gene is left open where the match is weak. Part of the rows lack a size; the others show once, few, many or a class for expanded clones.

J: TRBJ1-1
size: .
V: TRBV5-1
D: .
DNA: TGCGCCAGCAGCTTGGGGTATGACAGCGAAGCTTTCTTT
CDR3: CASSLGYDSEAFF

J: TRBJ1-6
size: .
V: TRBV25-1
D: .
DNA: TGTGCCAGCAGTCGGGAGGACAATTCACCCCTCCACTTT
CDR3: CASSREDNSPLHF

J: TRBJ2-1
size: few
V: TRBV7-3
D: .
DNA: TGTGCCAGCAGCTTAAATAGCGGCTCCTACAATGAGCAGTTCTTC
CDR3: CASSLNSGSYNEQFF

J: TRBJ2-5
size: .
V: TRBV4-3
D: TRBD1
DNA: TGCGCCAGCAGCCCCCGTAGGACAGGGAAAGAGACCCAGTACTTC
CDR3: CASSPRRTGKETQYF

J: TRBJ1-2
size: .
V: TRBV5-4
D: TRBD1
DNA: TGTGCCAGCAGCTTACCGACAGGGGCCGATGGCTACACCTTC
CDR3: CASSLPTGADGYTF

J: TRBJ2-7
size: .
V: TRBV5-1
D: TRBD2
DNA: TGCGCCAGCAGGTCTACCGGGACTAGCGGTCCAGATGTGTACTTC
CDR3: CASRSTGTSGPDVYF

J: TRBJ1-2
size: few
V: TRBV11-2
D: .
DNA: TGTGCCAGCAGCTTAGGGGAGAGCTATGGCTACACCTTC
CDR3: CASSLGESYGYTF

J: TRBJ1-2
size: few
V: TRBV2
D: .
DNA: TGTGCCAGCTTCAGGGACCTGAACTATGGCTACACCTTC
CDR3: CASFRDLNYGYTF

J: TRBJ2-3
size: few
V: TRBV27
D: TRBD2
DNA: TGTGCCAGCAGTTCAAGGACTAGCGGGGAGCCTGAAGAGTATTTT
CDR3: CASSSRTSGEPEEYF

J: TRBJ2-7
size: .
V: TRBV5-1
D: .
DNA: TGCGCCAGCAGCTTGATAGGCAGCTCCTACGAGCAGTACTTC
CDR3: CASSLIGSSYEQYF

J: TRBJ2-3
size: .
V: TRBV29-1
D: .
DNA: TGCAGCGTGGGAAGAGGGGGGATCACAGATACGCAGTATTTT
CDR3: CSVGRGGITDTQYF

J: TRBJ1-1
size: few
V: TRBV30
D: TRBD1
DNA: TGTGCCTATGGGACAGGGCCGATGAACACTGAAGCTTTCTTT
CDR3: CAYGTGPMNTEAFF

J: TRBJ2-6
size: .
V: TRBV7-2
D: TRBD1
DNA: TGTGCCAGCAGCAAAGACAGGGCCTGGGCCAACGTCCTGACTTTC
CDR3: CASSKDRAWANVLTF

J: TRBJ2-3
size: few
V: TRBV7-9
D: .
DNA: TGTGCCAGCACCCCGGACTGGGGCGGAGGTACAGATACGCAGTATTTT
CDR3: CASTPDWGGGTDTQYF

J: TRBJ1-1
size: .
V: TRBV7-2
D: .
DNA: TGTGCCAGCAGCCCACAGGGTGGGAACACTGAAGCTTTCTTT
CDR3: CASSPQGGNTEAFF

J: TRBJ2-7
size: few
V: TRBV6-5
D: TRBD2
DNA: TGTGCCAGCAGTAACGCACCGGGACTAGCGGGATGGCAGTACTTC
CDR3: CASSNAPGLAGWQYF

J: TRBJ1-6
size: .
V: TRBV6-6
D: .
DNA: TGTGCCAGCAGTTACGCTTACACCCTCCACTTT
CDR3: CASSYAYTLHF

J: TRBJ2-7
size: .
V: TRBV29-1
D: TRBD2
DNA: TGCAGCTATTTAGCGGGAGGCTACGAGCAGTACTTC
CDR3: CSYLAGGYEQYF

J: TRBJ2-2
size: few
V: TRBV27
D: .
DNA: TGTGCCAGCAGTTCCACGACCGGGGAGCTGTTTTTT
CDR3: CASSSTTGELFF

J: TRBJ2-1
size: once
V: TRBV5-1
D: .
DNA: TGCGCCAGCAGCCAAAACTCGGCCGCCCCTGAGCAGTTCTTC
CDR3: CASSQNSAAPEQFF

J: TRBJ2-1
size: few
V: TRBV9
D: .
DNA: TGTGCCAGCAGCGGTACAGCTTACAATGAGCAGTTCTTC
CDR3: CASSGTAYNEQFF

J: TRBJ2-1
size: .
V: TRBV6-5
D: TRBD2
DNA: TGTGCCAGCAGTTACAGGGCTAGCGGGTCGTACAATGAGCAGTTCTTC
CDR3: CASSYRASGSYNEQFF

J: TRBJ2-1
size: .
V: TRBV7-9
D: .
DNA: TGTGCCAGCAGCCCACACCCAAGGCGGGGTACCCGCAATGAGCAGTTCTTC
CDR3: CASSPHPRRGTRNEQFF

J: TRBJ2-3
size: few
V: TRBV27
D: .
DNA: TGTGCCAGCAAATGGGGACAAATCACAGATACGCAGTATTTT
CDR3: CASKWGQITDTQYF

J: TRBJ1-2
size: once
V: TRBV14
D: .
DNA: TGTGCCAGCAGCCAAGGGACAGACTATGGCTACACCTTC
CDR3: CASSQGTDYGYTF

J: TRBJ2-3
size: .
V: TRBV7-9
D: TRBD1
DNA: TGTGCCAGCAGCTCGACAGGGAGCTCTGATACGCAGTATTTT
CDR3: CASSSTGSSDTQYF

J: TRBJ2-1
size: .
V: TRBV18
D: TRBD1
DNA: TGTGCCAGCTCACCAACCGGGACAGGGTTAAATGAGCAGTTCTTC
CDR3: CASSPTGTGLNEQFF

J: TRBJ2-3
size: .
V: TRBV6-6
D: TRBD2
DNA: TGTGCCAGCAGTTACGGACTAGCCGCGATGGATACGCAGTATTTT
CDR3: CASSYGLAAMDTQYF

J: TRBJ2-3
size: .
V: TRBV7-9
D: .
DNA: TGTGCCAGCAGCCCCAGACAGGTTACAGGTCGTACGCAGTATTTT
CDR3: CASSPRQVTGRTQYF

J: TRBJ2-3
size: few
V: TRBV5-1
D: .
DNA: TGCGCCAGCAGTTCGGCTTCTAGCACAGATACGCAGTATTTT
CDR3: CASSSASSTDTQYF

J: TRBJ2-1
size: few
V: TRBV11-2
D: .
DNA: TGTGCCAGCAGCTCCCTATCCGGCTACAATGAGCAGTTCTTC
CDR3: CASSSLSGYNEQFF

J: TRBJ1-5
size: .
V: TRBV30
D: .
DNA: TGTGCCTGGAGTACCACCTCGGGACAGCCCCAGCATTTT
CDR3: CAWSTTSGQPQHF

J: TRBJ1-4
size: few
V: TRBV20-1
D: .
DNA: TGCAGTGTCGGGGCAGGAGAAAAACTGTTTTTT
CDR3: CSVGAGEKLFF

J: TRBJ2-5
size: .
V: TRBV28
D: .
DNA: TGTGCCAGCAGTTTTATCGGGGCTGGCAAAGAGACCCAGTACTTC
CDR3: CASSFIGAGKETQYF

J: TRBJ1-6
size: .
V: TRBV7-8
D: TRBD1
DNA: TGTGCCAGCAGCCCGGGACAGGGGGACTCACCCCTCCACTTT
CDR3: CASSPGQGDSPLHF

J: TRBJ1-1
size: .
V: TRBV14
D: TRBD1
DNA: TGTGCCAGCAGCCGGAGACAGGGGATTGGTGCTTTCTTT
CDR3: CASSRRQGIGAFF

J: TRBJ1-5
size: .
V: TRBV18
D: .
DNA: TGTGCCAGCTCACCACCTCATGGTTCCGCCGGGCGAGGTCAGCCCCAGCATTTT
CDR3: CASSPPHGSAGRGQPQHF

J: TRBJ2-1
size: .
V: TRBV5-1
D: .
DNA: TGCGCCAGCAGCTTGGTGGCAGGGCGCTACAATGAGCAGTTCTTC
CDR3: CASSLVAGRYNEQFF